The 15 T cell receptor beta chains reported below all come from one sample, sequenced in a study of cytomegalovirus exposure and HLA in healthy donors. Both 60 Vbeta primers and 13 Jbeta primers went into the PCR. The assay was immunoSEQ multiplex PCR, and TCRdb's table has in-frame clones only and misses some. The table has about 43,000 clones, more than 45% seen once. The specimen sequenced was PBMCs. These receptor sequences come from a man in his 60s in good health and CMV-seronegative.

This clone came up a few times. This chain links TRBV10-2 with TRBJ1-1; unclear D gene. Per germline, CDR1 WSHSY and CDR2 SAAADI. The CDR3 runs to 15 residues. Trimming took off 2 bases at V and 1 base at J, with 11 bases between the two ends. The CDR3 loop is CASSERAAGNTEAFF. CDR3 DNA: TGCGCCAGCAGTGAGAGGGCAGCGGGGAACACTGAAGCTTTCTTT.

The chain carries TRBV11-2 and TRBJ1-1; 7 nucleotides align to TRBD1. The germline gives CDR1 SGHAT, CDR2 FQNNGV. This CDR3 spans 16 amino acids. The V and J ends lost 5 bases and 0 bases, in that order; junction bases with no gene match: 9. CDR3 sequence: CASSANRGTMNTEAFF. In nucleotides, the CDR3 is TGTGCCAGCAGCGCCAACAGGGGAACAATGAACACTGAAGCTTTCTTT.

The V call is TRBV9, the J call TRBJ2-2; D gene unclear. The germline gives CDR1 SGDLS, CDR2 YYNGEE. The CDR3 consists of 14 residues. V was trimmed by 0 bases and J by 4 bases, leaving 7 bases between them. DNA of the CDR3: TGTGCCAGCAGCGTAGCACGGGTCACCGGGGAGCTGTTTTTT. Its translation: CASSVARVTGELFF.

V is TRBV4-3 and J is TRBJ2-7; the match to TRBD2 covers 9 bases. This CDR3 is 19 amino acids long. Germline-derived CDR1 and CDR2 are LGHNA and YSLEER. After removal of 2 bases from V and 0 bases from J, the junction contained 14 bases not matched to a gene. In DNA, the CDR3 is TGCGCCAGCAGCCAAAGACTAGCGGCAAACCTCCACAGCTCCTACGAGCAGTACTTC. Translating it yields CASSQRLAANLHSSYEQYF.

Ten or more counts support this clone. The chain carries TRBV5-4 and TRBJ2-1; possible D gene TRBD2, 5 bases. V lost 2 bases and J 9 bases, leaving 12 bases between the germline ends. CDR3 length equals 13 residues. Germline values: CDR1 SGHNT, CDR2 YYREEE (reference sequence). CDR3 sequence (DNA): TGTGCCAGCAGCTTTCGCCGGGAAGTTGAGCAGTTCTTC. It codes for CASSFRREVEQFF. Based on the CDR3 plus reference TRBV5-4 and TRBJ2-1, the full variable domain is ETGVTQSPTHLIKTRGQQVTLRCSSQSGHNTVSWYQQALGQGPQFIFQYYREEENGRGNFPPRFSGLQFPNYSSELNVNALELDDSALYLCASSFRREVEQFFGPGTRLTVL.

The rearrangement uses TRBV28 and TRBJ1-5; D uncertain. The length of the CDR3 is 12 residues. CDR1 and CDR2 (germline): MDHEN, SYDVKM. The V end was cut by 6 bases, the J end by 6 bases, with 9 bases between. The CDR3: CASSFSGQPQHF. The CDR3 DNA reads TGTGCCAGCAGCTTCTCAGGTCAGCCCCAGCATTTT.

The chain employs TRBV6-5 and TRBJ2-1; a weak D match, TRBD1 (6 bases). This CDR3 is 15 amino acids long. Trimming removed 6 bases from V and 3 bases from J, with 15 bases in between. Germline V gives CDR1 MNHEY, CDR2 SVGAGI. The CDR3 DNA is TGTGCCAGCAGCCCCGCGGCGGACAGCTACAATGAGCAGTTCTTC. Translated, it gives CASSPAADSYNEQFF.

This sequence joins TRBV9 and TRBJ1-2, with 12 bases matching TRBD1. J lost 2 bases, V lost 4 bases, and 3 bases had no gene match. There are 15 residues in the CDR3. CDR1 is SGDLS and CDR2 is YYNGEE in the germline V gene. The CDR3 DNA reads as TGTGCCAGCAGCCTGGGACAGGGGGCGAACTATGGCTACACCTTC. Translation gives CASSLGQGANYGYTF.

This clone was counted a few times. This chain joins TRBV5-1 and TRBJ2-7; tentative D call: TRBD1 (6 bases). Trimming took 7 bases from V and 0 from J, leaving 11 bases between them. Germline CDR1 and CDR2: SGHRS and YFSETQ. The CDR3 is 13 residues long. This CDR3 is CASAGDNSYEQYF. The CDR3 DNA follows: TGCGCCAGCGCAGGGGACAACTCCTACGAGCAGTACTTC.

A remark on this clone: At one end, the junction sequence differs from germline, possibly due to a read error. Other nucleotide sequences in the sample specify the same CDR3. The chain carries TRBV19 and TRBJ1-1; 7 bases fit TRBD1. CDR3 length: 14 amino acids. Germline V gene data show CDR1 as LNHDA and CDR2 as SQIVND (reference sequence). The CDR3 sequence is CASSMVQGRTEAFF. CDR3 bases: TGTGCCAGTAGTATGGTACAGGGGCGAACTGAAGCCTTCTTT.

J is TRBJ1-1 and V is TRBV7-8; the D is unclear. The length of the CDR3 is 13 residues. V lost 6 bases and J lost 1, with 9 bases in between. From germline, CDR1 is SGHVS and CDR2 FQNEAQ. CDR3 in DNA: TGTGCCAGCAGGATACTACAGAACACTGAAGCTTTCTTT. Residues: CASRILQNTEAFF.

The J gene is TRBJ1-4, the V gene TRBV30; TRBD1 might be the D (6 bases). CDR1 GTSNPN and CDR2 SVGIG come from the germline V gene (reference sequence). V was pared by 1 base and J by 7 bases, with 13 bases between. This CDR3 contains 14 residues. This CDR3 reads CAWSGRGAVEKLFF. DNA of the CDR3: TGTGCCTGGAGTGGCAGGGGTGCGGTTGAAAAACTGTTTTTT. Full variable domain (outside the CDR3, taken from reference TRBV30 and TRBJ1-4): SQTIHQWPATLVQPVGSPLSLECTVEGTSNPNLYWYRQAAGRGLQLLFYSVGIGQISSEVPQNLSASRPQDRQFILSSKKLLLSDSGFYLCAWSGRGAVEKLFFGSGTQLSVL.

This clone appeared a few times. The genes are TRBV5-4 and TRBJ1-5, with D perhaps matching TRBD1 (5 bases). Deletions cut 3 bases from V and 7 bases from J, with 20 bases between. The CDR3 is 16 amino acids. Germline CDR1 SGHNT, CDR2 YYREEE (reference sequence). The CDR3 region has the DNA TGTGCCAGCAGCTCCGGAGGGTGGGGGAGTACACAGCCCCAGCATTTT. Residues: CASSSGGWGSTQPQHF.

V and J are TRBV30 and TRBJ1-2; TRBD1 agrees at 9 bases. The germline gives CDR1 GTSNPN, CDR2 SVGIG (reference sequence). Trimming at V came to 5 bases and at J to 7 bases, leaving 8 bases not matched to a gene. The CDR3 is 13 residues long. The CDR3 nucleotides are TGTGCCTGGCACCGGGACAGGGTGGGTGGCTACACCTTC. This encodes CAWHRDRVGGYTF.

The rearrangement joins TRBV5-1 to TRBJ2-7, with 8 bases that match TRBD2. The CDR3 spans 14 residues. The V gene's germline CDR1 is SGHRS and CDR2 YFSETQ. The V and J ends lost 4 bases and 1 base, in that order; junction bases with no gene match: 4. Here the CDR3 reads CASSREGQSYEQYF. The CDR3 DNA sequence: TGCGCCAGCAGCCGGGAGGGCCAGTCCTACGAGCAGTACTTC.